The 20 T cell receptor beta chains listed next were all sequenced from one sample in a study of blood T cell repertoires in COVID-19. Clones were sequenced by immunoSEQ multiplex PCR, and TCRdb holds only the in-frame ones, with some missing. The sample has 96,000 or so clones; around 81% are singletons. Source material: peripheral blood. The receptors come from a man at least 80 years old with COVID-19, enrolled during active disease.

The gene calls are TRBV2 and TRBJ1-1; 10 nucleotides align to TRBD1. Germline CDR1 is SNHLY and CDR2 is FYNNEI. V lost 5 bases and J lost 0; bases outside the gene matches: 6. This CDR3 comprises 16 residues. CDR3 in amino acids: CASSRQGAPMNTEAFF. The CDR3 coding sequence is TGTGCCAGCAGTCGACAGGGGGCCCCAATGAACACTGAAGCTTTCTTT.

The J gene is TRBJ2-1, the V gene TRBV9; D is perhaps TRBD2 (5 bases). V was cut by 6 bases and J by 0 bases, with 16 bases left in between. CDR1 and CDR2 (germline): SGDLS, YYNGEE. CDR3 length: 16 residues. This CDR3 reads CASTITGSSSYNEQFF. The CDR3 nucleotides are TGTGCCAGCACCATCACTGGGAGTAGCTCCTACAATGAGCAGTTCTTC.

The J gene is TRBJ1-5, the V gene TRBV19; TRBD1 might be the D (6 bases). The V and J ends lost 5 bases and 6 bases respectively, with 14 bases between them. This CDR3 region has 14 residues. Germline values: CDR1 LNHDA, CDR2 SQIVND (reference sequence). The DNA of the CDR3 is TGTGCCAGTAGTGGAGGACAGTCTCCTCAGCCCCAGCATTTT. Translation gives CASSGGQSPQPQHF. The full variable domain, in which reference TRBV19 and TRBJ1-5 provide the parts outside the CDR3, is DGGITQSPKYLFRKEGQNVTLSCEQNLNHDAMYWYRQDPGQGLRLIYYSQIVNDFQKGDIAEGYSVSREKKESFPLTVTSAQKNPTAFYLCASSGGQSPQPQHFGDGTRLSIL.

This chain uses TRBV27 with TRBJ2-3, with D perhaps TRBD2 (7 bases). In germline, CDR1 is MNHEY, CDR2 SMNVEV (reference sequence). This CDR3 is built from 16 residues. The germline V and J ends were trimmed by 0 bases and 3 bases, with 13 bases remaining between them. CDR3 nucleotides: TGTGCCAGCAGTTTATCGCTAGGGGGGGGAACAGATACGCAGTATTTT. It specifies CASSLSLGGGTDTQYF.

The sample holds a few counts of this clone. The rearrangement uses TRBV4-1 and TRBJ1-2; 8 bases are a match to TRBD1. The CDR3 is made up of 15 amino acids. The V gene's germline CDR1 is MGHRA and CDR2 YSYEKL. V was clipped by 2 bases and J by 4 bases; unmatched bases: 6. The CDR3 reads CASSQQGALAYGYTF. CDR3 nucleotide sequence: TGCGCCAGCAGCCAACAGGGGGCTCTAGCCTATGGCTACACCTTC.

The chain recombines TRBV14 with TRBJ2-2, with D uncertain. CDR1 is SGHDN, CDR2 FVKESK, per germline. Deletions cut 3 bases from V and 6 bases from J, with 17 bases between. The CDR3 covers 16 residues. CDR3 coding DNA: TGTGCCAGCAGCCACGGTCAGGTTCGGCACCCCGGGGAGCTGTTTTTT. Encoded protein: CASSHGQVRHPGELFF.

The table lists this clone with a count of one. The rearrangement joins TRBV5-4 to TRBJ2-1; the D is unclear. The CDR3 consists of 13 residues. The V and J ends lost 6 bases and 5 bases respectively, with 12 bases between them. Germline V gene data show CDR1 as SGHNT and CDR2 as YYREEE (reference sequence). The CDR3 region has the DNA TGTGCCAGCAACCAGAGGCGGAACAATGAGCAGTTCTTC. The encoded protein is CASNQRRNNEQFF.

This clone was observed a few times. This sequence joins TRBV5-1 and TRBJ2-7, with 8 bases identical to TRBD1. The V and J ends lost 4 bases and 2 bases, in that order; junction bases with no gene match: 5. The CDR3 extends over 14 amino acids. Germline-derived CDR1 and CDR2 are SGHRS and YFSETQ. As DNA, the CDR3 is TGCGCCAGCAGCATGGGACAGGTGGCCTACGAGCAGTACTTC. Translation gives CASSMGQVAYEQYF.

The rearrangement links TRBV27 to TRBJ1-5; possible D gene TRBD1, 6 bases. V was trimmed by 5 bases and J by 6 bases, leaving 11 bases between them. The CDR3 is made up of 13 amino acids. The germline gives CDR1 MNHEY, CDR2 SMNVEV (reference sequence). The CDR3 region has the DNA TGTGCCAGCAGTACAACAGGGTTTCAGCCCCAGCATTTT. This encodes CASSTTGFQPQHF.

The gene calls are TRBV2 and TRBJ1-2; 10 bases fit TRBD1. J gave up 4 bases and V 6 bases, and 8 bases lay outside the gene matches. The CDR3 loop spans 15 amino acids. Germline V gene lookup returns CDR1 SNHLY and CDR2 FYNNEI. DNA for the CDR3: TGTGCCAGCAGGATGACAGGGGGCCGGCTCTATGGCTACACCTTC. It yields the protein CASRMTGGRLYGYTF.

This clone was picked up a small number of times. V is TRBV19 and J is TRBJ2-7, with 14 bases aligning to TRBD2. The CDR3 covers 16 residues. Trimming at V came to 5 bases and at J to 7 bases, leaving 10 bases not matched to a gene. Germline values: CDR1 LNHDA, CDR2 SQIVND (reference sequence). The CDR3 region is CASSVGGLAGVSEQYF. CDR3 nucleotides: TGTGCCAGTAGTGTCGGGGGACTAGCGGGAGTGTCAGAGCAGTACTTC.

This rearrangement joins TRBV20-1 to TRBJ2-1; maybe TRBD2 (5 bases). CDR1 and CDR2 from the germline V gene are DFQATT and SNEGSKA (reference sequence). The CDR3 is 11 amino acids. The germline V and J ends were trimmed by 8 bases and 8 bases, with 13 bases remaining between them. CDR3 sequence (DNA): TGCAGTAGTACTATGCGGGATGAGCAGTTCTTC. It yields the protein CSSTMRDEQFF.

This chain joins TRBV5-6 and TRBJ1-2, with D maybe TRBD1 (5 bases). There are 13 residues in the CDR3. V was cut by 5 bases and J by 3 bases, with 11 bases left in between. Per the germline V gene, CDR1 is SGHDT and CDR2 is YYEEEE. The CDR3 loop is CASRYRLYYGYTF. CDR3 bases: TGTGCCAGCAGGTACAGGCTTTACTATGGCTACACCTTC.

The gene calls are TRBV6-5 and TRBJ1-2; TRBD1 matches at 10 bases. This CDR3 comprises 11 residues. Germline CDR1 and CDR2: MNHEY and SVGAGI. V was pared by 8 bases and J by 8 bases, with 2 bases of the junction left unmatched. The CDR3: CASGTGDGYTF. Here the CDR3 DNA reads TGTGCCAGCGGGACAGGGGACGGCTACACCTTC.

This chain connects TRBV19 to TRBJ1-5, with D hard to call. The CDR3 has 14 amino acids. Germline values: CDR1 LNHDA, CDR2 SQIVND (reference sequence). V gave up 6 bases and J gave up 3 bases, with 12 bases separating them. Here the CDR3 reads CASRGASYNQPQHF. CDR3 sequence (DNA): TGTGCCAGTAGGGGAGCCTCCTACAATCAGCCCCAGCATTTT.

The V gene is TRBV10-3, the J gene TRBJ1-2; no clear D gene. The germline gives CDR1 ENHRY, CDR2 SYGVKD. The CDR3 is made up of 11 amino acids. V lost 10 bases and J 6 bases, leaving 12 bases between the germline ends. CDR3 region: CATAGGDGYTF. CDR3 nucleotide sequence: TGTGCCACCGCAGGTGGCGATGGCTACACCTTC.

This clone was recorded once. The rearrangement joins TRBV18 to TRBJ2-3, with no clear D. CDR3 size: 13 residues. Per germline, CDR1 KGHSH and CDR2 LQKENI. Trimming removed 6 bases from V and 1 base from J, with 8 bases in between. The CDR3 loop is CASSPSGTDTQYF. The CDR3 DNA reads as TGTGCCAGCTCCCCTAGTGGCACAGATACGCAGTATTTT.

The rearrangement links TRBV19 to TRBJ2-1; 11 bases map to TRBD2. Germline trimming cut 3 bases from V and 5 bases from J; bases unmatched to any gene: 12. Germline lookup yields CDR1 LNHDA and CDR2 SQIVND (reference sequence). The length of the CDR3 is 18 residues. CDR3 bases: TGTGCCAGTAGTATTCTTACTAGCGGGAGCCTCCCGGACAATGAGCAGTTCTTC. Amino acids: CASSILTSGSLPDNEQFF.

The CDR3 loop is CASSQPQQGRNTEAFF. CDR3 nucleotides: TGTGCCAGCAGCCAACCACAACAGGGGCGGAACACTGAAGCTTTCTTT. The rearrangement links TRBV7-8 to TRBJ1-1; 7 bases fit TRBD1. The ends lost 5 bases at V and 1 base at J; junction bases unmatched: 10. Germline lookup yields CDR1 SGHVS and CDR2 FQNEAQ. CDR3 length: 16 residues. Complete variable domain (other parts from reference TRBV7-8 and TRBJ1-1): GAGVSQSPRYKVAKRGQDVALRCDPISGHVSLFWYQQALGQGPEFLTYFQNEAQLDKSGLPSDRFFAERPEGSVSTLKIQRTQQEDSAVYLCASSQPQQGRNTEAFFGQGTRLTVV.

The chain uses TRBV6-1 and TRBJ1-6; D remains unclear. Germline assignment: CDR1 MNHNS and CDR2 SASEGT. Trimming shortened V by 3 bases and J by 9 bases, and 12 bases separated the two germline ends. The CDR3 covers 14 residues. The CDR3 sequence is CASSDGQNLSPLHF. Here the CDR3 DNA reads TGTGCCAGCAGTGATGGTCAGAACCTTTCACCCCTCCACTTT.